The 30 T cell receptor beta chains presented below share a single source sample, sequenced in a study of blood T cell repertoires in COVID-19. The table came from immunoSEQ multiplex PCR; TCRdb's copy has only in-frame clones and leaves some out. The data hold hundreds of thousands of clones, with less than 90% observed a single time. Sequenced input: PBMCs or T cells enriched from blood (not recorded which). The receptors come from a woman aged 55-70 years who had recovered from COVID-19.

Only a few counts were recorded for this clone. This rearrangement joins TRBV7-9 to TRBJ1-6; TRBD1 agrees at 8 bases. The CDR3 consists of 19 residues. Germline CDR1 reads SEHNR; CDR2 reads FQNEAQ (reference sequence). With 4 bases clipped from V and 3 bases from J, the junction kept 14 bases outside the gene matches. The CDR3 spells CASSSSPGQAAIYNSPLHF. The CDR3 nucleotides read TGTGCCAGCAGCTCTTCGCCGGGACAGGCCGCAATCTATAATTCACCCCTCCACTTT.

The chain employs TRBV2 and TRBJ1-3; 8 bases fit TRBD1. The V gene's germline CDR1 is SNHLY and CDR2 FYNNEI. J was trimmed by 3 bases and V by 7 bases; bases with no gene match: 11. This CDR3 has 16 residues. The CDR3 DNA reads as TGTGCCAGCACCGCCGGGCAGGGGGCTGATGGAAACACCATATATTTT. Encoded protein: CASTAGQGADGNTIYF.

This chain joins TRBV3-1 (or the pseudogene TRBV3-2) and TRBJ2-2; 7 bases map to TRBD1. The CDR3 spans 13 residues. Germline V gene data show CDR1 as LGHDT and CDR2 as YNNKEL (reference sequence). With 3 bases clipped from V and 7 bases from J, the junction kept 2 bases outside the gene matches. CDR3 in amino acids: CASSQPGGGELFF. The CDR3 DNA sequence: TGTGCCAGCAGCCAGCCAGGGGGCGGGGAGCTGTTTTTT.

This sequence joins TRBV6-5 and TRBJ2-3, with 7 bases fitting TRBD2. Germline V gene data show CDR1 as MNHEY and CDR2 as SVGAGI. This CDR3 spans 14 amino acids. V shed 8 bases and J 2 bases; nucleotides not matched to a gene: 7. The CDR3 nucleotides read TGTGCCAGCCGTCGGGGGGACGTCACAGATACGCAGTATTTT. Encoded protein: CASRRGDVTDTQYF.

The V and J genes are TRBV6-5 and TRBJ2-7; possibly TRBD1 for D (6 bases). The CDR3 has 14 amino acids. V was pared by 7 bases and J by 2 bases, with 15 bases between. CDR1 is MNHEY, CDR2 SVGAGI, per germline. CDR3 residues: CASNPVAGAYEQYV. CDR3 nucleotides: TGTGCCAGCAATCCGGTGGCAGGGGCCTACGAGCAGTACGTC.

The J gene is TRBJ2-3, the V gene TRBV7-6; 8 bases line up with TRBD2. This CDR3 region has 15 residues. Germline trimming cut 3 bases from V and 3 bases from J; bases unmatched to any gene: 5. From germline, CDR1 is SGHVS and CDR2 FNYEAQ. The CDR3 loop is CASSLAIAGTDTQYF. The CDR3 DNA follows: TGTGCCAGCAGCTTGGCAATAGCGGGGACAGATACGCAGTATTTT.

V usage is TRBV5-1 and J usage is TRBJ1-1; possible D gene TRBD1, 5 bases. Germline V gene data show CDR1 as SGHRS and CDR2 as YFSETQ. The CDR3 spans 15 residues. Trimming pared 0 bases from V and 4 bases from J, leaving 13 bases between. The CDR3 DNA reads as TGCGCCAGCAGCTTGGAAGGGGTTAGTGGCACTGAAGCTTTCTTT. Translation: CASSLEGVSGTEAFF.

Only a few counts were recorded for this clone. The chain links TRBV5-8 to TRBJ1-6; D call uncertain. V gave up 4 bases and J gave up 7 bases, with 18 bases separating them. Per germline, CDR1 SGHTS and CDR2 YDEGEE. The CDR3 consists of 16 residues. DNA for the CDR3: TGTGCCAGCAGCCTAACGCGGGGAGTAGGGAATTCACCCCTCCACTTT. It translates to CASSLTRGVGNSPLHF. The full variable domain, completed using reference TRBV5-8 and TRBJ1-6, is EAGVTQSPTHLIKTRGQQATLRCSPISGHTSVYWYQQALGLGLQFLLWYDEGEERNRGNFPPRFSGRQFPNYSSELNVNALELEDSALYLCASSLTRGVGNSPLHFGNGTRLTVT.

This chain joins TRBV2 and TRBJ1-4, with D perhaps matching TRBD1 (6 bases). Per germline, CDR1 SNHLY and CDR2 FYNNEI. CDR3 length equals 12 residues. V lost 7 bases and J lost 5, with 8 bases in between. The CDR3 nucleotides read TGTGCCAGCAACAGGGAAAATGAAAAACTGTTTTTT. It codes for CASNRENEKLFF.

The CDR3 loop reads CASSLWDNSGTQYF. DNA for the CDR3: TGTGCCAGCAGTTTATGGGACAACAGTGGGACCCAGTACTTC. V gene TRBV27 combines with J gene TRBJ2-5; D is perhaps TRBD1 (6 bases). Germline V gives CDR1 MNHEY, CDR2 SMNVEV (reference sequence). The V gene lost 1 base and the J gene lost 7 bases, with 13 bases spanning the gap. This CDR3 spans 14 amino acids.

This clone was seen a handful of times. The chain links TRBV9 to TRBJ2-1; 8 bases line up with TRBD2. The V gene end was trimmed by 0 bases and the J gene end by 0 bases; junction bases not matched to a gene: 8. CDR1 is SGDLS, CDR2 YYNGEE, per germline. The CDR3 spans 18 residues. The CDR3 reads CASSVGSSGLGSYNEQFF. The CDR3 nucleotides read TGTGCCAGCAGCGTAGGTTCTAGCGGGCTAGGCTCCTACAATGAGCAGTTCTTC.

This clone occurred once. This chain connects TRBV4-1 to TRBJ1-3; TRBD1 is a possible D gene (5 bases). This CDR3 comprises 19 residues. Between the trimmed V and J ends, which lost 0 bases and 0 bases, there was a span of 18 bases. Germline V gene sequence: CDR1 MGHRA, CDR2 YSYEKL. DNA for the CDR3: TGCGCCAGCAGCCAAGAGCGGGGTAGCGGGGCTTTCTCTGGAAACACCATATATTTT. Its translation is CASSQERGSGAFSGNTIYF.

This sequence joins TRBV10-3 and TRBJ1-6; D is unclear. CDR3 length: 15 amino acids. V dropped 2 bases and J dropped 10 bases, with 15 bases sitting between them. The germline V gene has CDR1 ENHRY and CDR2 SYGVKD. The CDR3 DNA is TGTGCCATCAGTGAGAGCGACGTCGCACCGTCACCCCTCCACTTT. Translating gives CAISESDVAPSPLHF.

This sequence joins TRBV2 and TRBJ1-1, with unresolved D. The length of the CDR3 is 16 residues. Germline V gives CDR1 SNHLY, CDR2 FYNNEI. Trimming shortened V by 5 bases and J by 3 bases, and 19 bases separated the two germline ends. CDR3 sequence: CASSLTLTEAYTEAFF. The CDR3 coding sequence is TGTGCCAGCAGTCTGACGTTGACCGAGGCTTACACTGAAGCTTTCTTT.

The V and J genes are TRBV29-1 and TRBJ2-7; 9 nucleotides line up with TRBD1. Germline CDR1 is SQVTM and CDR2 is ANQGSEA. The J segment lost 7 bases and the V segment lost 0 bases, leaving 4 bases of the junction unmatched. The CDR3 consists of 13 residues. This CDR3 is CSVEERDRVEQYF. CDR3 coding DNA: TGCAGCGTTGAAGAGCGGGACAGGGTTGAGCAGTACTTC.

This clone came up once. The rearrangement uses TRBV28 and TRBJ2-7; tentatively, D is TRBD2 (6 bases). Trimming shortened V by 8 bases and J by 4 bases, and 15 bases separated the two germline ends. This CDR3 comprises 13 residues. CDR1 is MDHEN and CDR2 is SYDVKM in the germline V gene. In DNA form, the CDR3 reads TGTGCCAGCTGGGGTAGCGGACCTTACGAGCAGTACTTC. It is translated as CASWGSGPYEQYF.

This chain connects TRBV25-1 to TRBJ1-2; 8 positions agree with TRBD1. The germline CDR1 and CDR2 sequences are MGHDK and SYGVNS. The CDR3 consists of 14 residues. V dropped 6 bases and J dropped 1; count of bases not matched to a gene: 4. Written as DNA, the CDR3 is TGTGCCAGCAGGGGGACAGGTTATAACTATGGCTACACCTTC. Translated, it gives CASRGTGYNYGYTF.

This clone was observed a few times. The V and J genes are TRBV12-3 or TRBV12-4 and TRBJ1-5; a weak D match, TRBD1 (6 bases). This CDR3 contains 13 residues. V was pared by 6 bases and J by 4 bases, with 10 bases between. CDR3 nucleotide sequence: TGTGCCAGCAGGAGGACAGCTAATCAGCCCCAGCATTTT. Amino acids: CASRRTANQPQHF.

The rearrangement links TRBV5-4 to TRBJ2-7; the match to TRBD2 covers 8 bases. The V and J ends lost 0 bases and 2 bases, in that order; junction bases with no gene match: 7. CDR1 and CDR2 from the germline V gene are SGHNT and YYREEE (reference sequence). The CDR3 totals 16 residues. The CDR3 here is CASSLAPGLGTYEQYF. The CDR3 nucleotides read TGTGCCAGCAGCTTGGCCCCGGGACTAGGTACCTACGAGCAGTACTTC. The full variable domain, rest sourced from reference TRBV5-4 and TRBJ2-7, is ETGVTQSPTHLIKTRGQQVTLRCSSQSGHNTVSWYQQALGQGPQFIFQYYREEENGRGNFPPRFSGLQFPNYSSELNVNALELDDSALYLCASSLAPGLGTYEQYFGPGTRLTVT.

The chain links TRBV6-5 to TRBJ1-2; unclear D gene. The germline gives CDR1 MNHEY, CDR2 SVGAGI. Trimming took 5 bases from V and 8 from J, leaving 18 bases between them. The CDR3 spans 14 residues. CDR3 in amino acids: CASSTPTRTRGYTF. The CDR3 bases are TGTGCCAGCAGTACCCCGACACGTACGAGAGGCTACACCTTC.

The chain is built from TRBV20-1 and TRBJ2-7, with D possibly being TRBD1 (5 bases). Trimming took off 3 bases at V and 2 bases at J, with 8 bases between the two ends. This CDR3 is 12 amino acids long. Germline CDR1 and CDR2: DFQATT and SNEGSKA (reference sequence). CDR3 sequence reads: CSASQGTYEQYF. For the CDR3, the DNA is TGCAGTGCTAGTCAGGGAACCTACGAGCAGTACTTC.

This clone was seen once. CDR3 DNA: TGTGCCAGTATGGGGACAGGGAGGGGGGATACGCAGTATTTT. Protein: CASMGTGRGDTQYF. This sequence joins TRBV19 and TRBJ2-3, with 9 positions matching TRBD1. CDR1 is LNHDA and CDR2 is SQIVND in the germline V gene (reference sequence). This CDR3 has 14 amino acids. The V segment lost 7 bases and the J segment 6 bases; nucleotides outside the gene matches: 8.

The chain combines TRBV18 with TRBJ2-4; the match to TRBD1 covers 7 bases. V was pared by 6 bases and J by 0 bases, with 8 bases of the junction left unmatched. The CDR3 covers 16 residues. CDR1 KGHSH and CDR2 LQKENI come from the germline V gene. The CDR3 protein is CASSPTGLLAKNIQYF. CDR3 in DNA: TGTGCCAGCTCCCCGACAGGGTTACTAGCCAAAAACATTCAGTACTTC.

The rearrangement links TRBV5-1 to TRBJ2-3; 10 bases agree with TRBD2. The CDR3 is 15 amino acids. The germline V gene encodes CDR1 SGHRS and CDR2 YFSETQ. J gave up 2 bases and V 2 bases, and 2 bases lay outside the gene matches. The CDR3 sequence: CASSFTSGNTDTQYF. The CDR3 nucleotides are TGCGCCAGCAGCTTCACTAGCGGGAACACAGATACGCAGTATTTT.

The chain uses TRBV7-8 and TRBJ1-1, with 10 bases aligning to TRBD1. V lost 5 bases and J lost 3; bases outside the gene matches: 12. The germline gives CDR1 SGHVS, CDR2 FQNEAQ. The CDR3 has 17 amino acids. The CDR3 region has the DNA TGTGCCAGCAGCCCCGGACAGGGGGGAAAAAGGGACACTGAAGCTTTCTTT. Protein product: CASSPGQGGKRDTEAFF.

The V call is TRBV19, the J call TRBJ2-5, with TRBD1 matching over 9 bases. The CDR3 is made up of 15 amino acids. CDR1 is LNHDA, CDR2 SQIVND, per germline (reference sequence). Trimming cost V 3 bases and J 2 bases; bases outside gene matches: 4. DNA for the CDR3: TGTGCCAGTAGTATTGACAGGGGGTGGCAAGAGACCCAGTACTTC. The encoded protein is CASSIDRGWQETQYF.

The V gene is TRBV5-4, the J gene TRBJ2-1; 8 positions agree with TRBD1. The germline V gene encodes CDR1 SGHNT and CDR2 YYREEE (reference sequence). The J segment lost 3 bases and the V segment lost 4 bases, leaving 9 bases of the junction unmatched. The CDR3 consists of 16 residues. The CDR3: CASSPRTGMNYNEQFF. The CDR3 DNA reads TGTGCCAGCAGCCCTCGGACAGGGATGAACTACAATGAGCAGTTCTTC.

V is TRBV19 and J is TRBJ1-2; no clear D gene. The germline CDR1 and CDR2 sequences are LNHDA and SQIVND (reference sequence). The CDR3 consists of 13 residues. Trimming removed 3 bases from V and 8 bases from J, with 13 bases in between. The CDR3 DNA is TGTGCCAGTAGTATGCGGGGAAGGGAAGGCTACACCTTC. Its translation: CASSMRGREGYTF.

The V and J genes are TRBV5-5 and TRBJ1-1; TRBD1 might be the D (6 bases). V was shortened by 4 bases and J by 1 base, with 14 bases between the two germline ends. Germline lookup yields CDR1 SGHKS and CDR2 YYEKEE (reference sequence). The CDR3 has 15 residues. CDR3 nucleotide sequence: TGTGCCAGCAGCCAGGGGAGCTTGGGGAACACTGAAGCTTTCTTT. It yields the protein CASSQGSLGNTEAFF.

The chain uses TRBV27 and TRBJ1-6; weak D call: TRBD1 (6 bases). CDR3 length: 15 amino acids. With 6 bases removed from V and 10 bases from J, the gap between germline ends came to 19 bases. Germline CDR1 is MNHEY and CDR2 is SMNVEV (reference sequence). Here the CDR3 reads CASSSYREIGSPLHF. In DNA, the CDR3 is TGTGCCAGCAGCTCCTACAGGGAGATCGGCTCACCCCTCCACTTT.